Below, 29 T cell receptor beta chains from the same sample are listed, as sequenced in a study of control samples from healthy donors and cancer patients. Measured with immunoSEQ multiplex PCR; TCRdb has only the in-frame clones, and not every one. Among more than 85,000 clones listed, approximately 90% were seen once. The sequenced sample was blood. Source of these receptors: a human donor in good health. The donor label of this sample is uncertain.

The chain combines TRBV6-5 with TRBJ2-7; 10 bases align to TRBD1. The V and J ends lost 4 bases and 4 bases, in that order; junction bases with no gene match: 7. The CDR3 covers 15 residues. Germline-derived CDR1 and CDR2 are MNHEY and SVGAGI. The CDR3: CASSLPPGQGYEQYF. CDR3 in DNA: TGTGCCAGCAGTTTACCCCCGGGACAGGGGTACGAGCAGTACTTC.

V gene TRBV7-2 combines with J gene TRBJ1-1; D call uncertain. Germline lookup yields CDR1 SGHTA and CDR2 FQGNSA. The CDR3 has 14 residues. Trimming cost V 1 base and J 1 base, with 7 bases left between them. CDR3 sequence: CASSLVRGNTEAFF. As DNA, the CDR3 is TGTGCCAGCAGCTTAGTTCGGGGGAACACTGAAGCTTTCTTT. The whole variable domain, filled in from reference TRBV7-2 and TRBJ1-1, reads GAGVSQSPSNKVTEKGKDVELRCDPISGHTALYWYRQSLGQGLEFLIYFQGNSAPDKSGLPSDRFSAERTGGSVSTLTIQRTQQEDSAVYLCASSLVRGNTEAFFGQGTRLTVV.

This chain links TRBV4-2 with TRBJ2-5; 7 bases are shared with TRBD2. Unmatched junction bases numbered 4, after V lost 4 bases and J lost 5 bases. CDR3 length: 13 amino acids. CDR1 and CDR2 (germline): LGHNA, YNFKEQ. CDR3: CASSPRDYETQYF. CDR3 in DNA: TGTGCCAGCAGCCCCCGGGACTACGAGACCCAGTACTTC.

This clone was observed a single time. The V and J genes are TRBV18 and TRBJ2-3; tentative D call: TRBD2 (7 bases). Trimming shortened V by 1 base and J by 0 bases, and 11 bases separated the two germline ends. The CDR3 loop spans 16 amino acids. Germline values: CDR1 KGHSH, CDR2 LQKENI. The CDR3 loop is CASSPLAGASTDTQYF. DNA of the CDR3: TGTGCCAGCTCACCACTTGCGGGGGCCAGCACAGATACGCAGTATTTT.

This clone came up once. Here the CDR3 DNA reads TGTGCCACCAGTGACCACATAAATAGGAGGACCGGGGAGCTGTTTTTT. Residues: CATSDHINRRTGELFF. V gene TRBV24-1 combines with J gene TRBJ2-2; possibly TRBD2 for D (5 bases). Trimming left V 4 bases short and J 5 bases short, with 16 bases between. The CDR3 spans 16 residues. Germline CDR1 and CDR2: KGHDR and SFDVKD.

V and J are TRBV2 and TRBJ2-2, with D hard to call. Trimming took off 3 bases at V and 1 base at J, with 6 bases between the two ends. The CDR3 spans 14 residues. Germline CDR1 is SNHLY and CDR2 is FYNNEI. As DNA, the CDR3 is TGTGCCAGCAGTGAGAGACAGAACACCGGGGAGCTGTTTTTT. It translates to CASSERQNTGELFF.

This sequence joins TRBV7-2 and TRBJ1-1, with 7 bases fitting TRBD1. Looked up from germline, CDR1 is SGHTA and CDR2 is FQGNSA. This CDR3 contains 13 residues. V shed 3 bases and J 3 bases; nucleotides not matched to a gene: 1. CDR3 DNA: TGTGCCAGCAGCTTCGGGACAGACACTGAAGCTTTCTTT. Translated, it gives CASSFGTDTEAFF.

The chain couples TRBV3-1 (or the pseudogene TRBV3-2) to TRBJ1-2; D call uncertain. The germline V gene has CDR1 LGHDT and CDR2 YNNKEL (reference sequence). The CDR3 contains 13 residues. Between the trimmed V and J ends, which lost 1 base and 4 bases, there was a span of 7 bases. CDR3 region: CASSQVDTYGYTF. The CDR3 DNA sequence: TGTGCCAGCAGCCAAGTCGACACCTATGGCTACACCTTC.

The CDR3 DNA reads as TGTGCCAGCTCCCCTCGGCAGACTCCGGAAAAACTGTTTTTT. It translates to CASSPRQTPEKLFF. This sequence joins TRBV19 and TRBJ1-4; D call uncertain. This CDR3 has 14 amino acids. V lost 9 bases and J lost 8, with 19 bases in between. Germline V gene data show CDR1 as LNHDA and CDR2 as SQIVND (reference sequence).

J is TRBJ1-5 and V is TRBV9; 7 bases are a match to TRBD1. V trimming: 1 base; J trimming: 2 bases; junction bases outside the gene matches: 6. This CDR3 has 16 amino acids. Germline loops: CDR1 SGDLS, CDR2 YYNGEE. Here the CDR3 DNA reads TGTGCCAGCAGCGTATGTGACAGGGAGGGCAATCAGCCCCAGCATTTT. The encoded protein is CASSVCDREGNQPQHF.

The genes are TRBV24-1 and TRBJ2-1; 10 nucleotides align to TRBD2. Germline loops: CDR1 KGHDR, CDR2 SFDVKD. Trimming took 7 bases from V and 7 from J; bases not matched to a gene: 9. This CDR3 has 15 residues. DNA of the CDR3: TGTGCCACCAGGAGCGGGGGGGCTGGTGAGAATGAGCAGTTCTTC. It codes for CATRSGGAGENEQFF.

This clone was picked up one time. The chain uses TRBV6-5 and TRBJ2-3; the D gene is possibly TRBD1 (6 bases). Germline loops: CDR1 MNHEY, CDR2 SVGAGI. V was clipped by 5 bases and J by 9 bases, with 15 bases between them. This CDR3 spans 13 amino acids. CDR3 amino acids: CASSQYSGDTQYF. The CDR3 nucleotides are TGTGCCAGCAGTCAATACTCAGGGGACACGCAGTATTTT.

The chain is built from TRBV15 and TRBJ1-2, with 7 bases fitting TRBD1. The trim removed 0 bases at V and 5 bases at J, leaving 6 bases unmatched. Germline V gene data show CDR1 as LNHNV and CDR2 as YYDKDF (reference sequence). The CDR3 spans 15 residues. The CDR3 DNA reads TGTGCCACCAGCAGAGATCTAAAGGGGGCGTATGGCTACACCTTC. Its translation: CATSRDLKGAYGYTF.

V and J are TRBV5-1 and TRBJ2-3; 10 nucleotides line up with TRBD2. The CDR3 has 17 residues. Trimming took 4 bases from V and 0 from J; bases not matched to a gene: 8. The germline gives CDR1 SGHRS, CDR2 YFSETQ. The CDR3 DNA reads as TGCGCCAGCAGCCTTCCTGGACTAGCGGATAGCACAGATACGCAGTATTTT. Protein: CASSLPGLADSTDTQYF.

The CDR3 loop reads CASNHRVFHPYNEQFF. In nucleotides, the CDR3 is TGTGCCAGTAACCACAGGGTATTTCATCCCTACAATGAGCAGTTCTTC. This chain joins TRBV19 and TRBJ2-1; possibly TRBD1 for D (6 bases). This CDR3 spans 16 amino acids. Trimming removed 7 bases from V and 2 bases from J, with 18 bases in between. Germline V gene lookup returns CDR1 LNHDA and CDR2 SQIVND (reference sequence).

The chain links TRBV7-9 to TRBJ2-1; D unresolved. V was trimmed by 5 bases and J by 6 bases, leaving 5 bases between them. Germline CDR1 is SEHNR and CDR2 is FQNEAQ (reference sequence). This CDR3 comprises 11 residues. CDR3 amino acids: CASSRTNEQFF. The CDR3 region has the DNA TGTGCCAGCAGCCGTACCAATGAGCAGTTCTTC.

This rearrangement joins TRBV6-5 to TRBJ2-7, with D possibly being TRBD1 (5 bases). The germline V and J ends were trimmed by 5 bases and 3 bases, with 11 bases remaining between them. The V gene's germline CDR1 is MNHEY and CDR2 SVGAGI. The CDR3 runs 13 residues. The CDR3 is CASSQGHSYEQYF. DNA for the CDR3: TGTGCCAGCAGTCAGGGTCACAGCTACGAGCAGTACTTC.

The chain carries TRBV30 and TRBJ2-1; the match to TRBD1 covers 7 bases. Germline CDR1 reads GTSNPN; CDR2 reads SVGIG (reference sequence). The length of the CDR3 is 16 residues. With 1 base clipped from V and 3 bases from J, the junction kept 9 bases outside the gene matches. The CDR3 protein is CAWSDSVTGNYNEQFF. The DNA of the CDR3 is TGTGCCTGGAGTGATAGTGTGACAGGGAACTACAATGAGCAGTTCTTC.

The chain combines TRBV2 with TRBJ1-6, with D unresolved. V lost 8 bases, J lost 5 bases, and 10 bases lay in between. The CDR3 extends over 13 amino acids. Germline CDR1 reads SNHLY; CDR2 reads FYNNEI. CDR3 nucleotide sequence: TGTGCCAGCGAAGGGCCTAATAATTCACCCCTCCACTTT. Protein sequence: CASEGPNNSPLHF.

CDR3 nucleotide sequence: TGTGCCAGCAGGACAGGGTACTCTGAAGCTTTCTTT. This codes for CASRTGYSEAFF. This chain connects TRBV12-3 or TRBV12-4 to TRBJ1-1; 7 bases line up with TRBD1. The junction had 4 bases not matched to a gene; V was cut back by 6 bases and J by 6 bases. The CDR3 covers 12 residues.

The genes are TRBV7-9 and TRBJ2-3; D gene unclear. V was clipped by 0 bases and J by 4 bases, with 5 bases between them. CDR1 and CDR2 (germline): SEHNR, FQNEAQ (reference sequence). The CDR3 totals 13 residues. This CDR3 is CASSLARADTQYF. The CDR3 DNA follows: TGTGCCAGCAGCTTAGCTAGGGCAGATACGCAGTATTTT.

The rearrangement joins TRBV5-1 to TRBJ2-2; D is undetermined. Trimming pared 4 bases from V and 1 base from J, leaving 14 bases between. CDR3 size: 16 residues. In germline, CDR1 is SGHRS, CDR2 YFSETQ. The CDR3 DNA sequence: TGCGCCAGCAGCCTCCAAGGGCAGAGGAACACCGGGGAGCTGTTTTTT. Translating it yields CASSLQGQRNTGELFF.

CDR3 coding DNA: TGTGCCAGCAGCTTTAATCCGGGACAGCGGTCCCTCGAGCAGTACTTC. Its translation: CASSFNPGQRSLEQYF. This rearrangement joins TRBV7-8 to TRBJ2-7; 7 positions agree with TRBD1. Germline CDR1 SGHVS, CDR2 FQNEAQ. This CDR3 has 16 amino acids. After removal of 3 bases from V and 6 bases from J, the junction contained 14 bases not matched to a gene.

The rearrangement uses TRBV24-1 and TRBJ2-2; D gene uncertain. The V and J ends lost 5 bases and 6 bases respectively, with 6 bases between them. Germline CDR1 and CDR2: KGHDR and SFDVKD. The CDR3 spans 12 residues. The CDR3: CATSAFSGELFF. DNA of the CDR3: TGTGCCACCAGTGCCTTTTCCGGGGAGCTGTTTTTT.

The CDR3 loop is CASSFRGDGTQYF. Written as DNA, the CDR3 is TGTGCCAGCAGCTTTAGAGGGGACGGGACCCAGTACTTC. The chain joins TRBV27 to TRBJ2-5, with D possibly being TRBD1 or TRBD2 (5 bases each). The CDR3 has 13 amino acids. The germline CDR1 and CDR2 sequences are MNHEY and SMNVEV (reference sequence). V lost 6 bases to trimming and J lost 7 bases, with 15 bases between them.

This sequence joins TRBV19 and TRBJ1-1; 8 nucleotides align to TRBD1. Germline-derived CDR1 and CDR2 are LNHDA and SQIVND (reference sequence). CDR3 length: 15 amino acids. V shed 5 bases, J shed 4 bases, and the junction held 9 bases outside the gene matches. The CDR3 sequence is CASSPRDRRSTEAFF. Written as DNA, the CDR3 is TGTGCCAGTAGTCCTCGGGACAGGAGGAGCACTGAAGCTTTCTTT. The full variable domain, completed using reference TRBV19 and TRBJ1-1, is DGGITQSPKYLFRKEGQNVTLSCEQNLNHDAMYWYRQDPGQGLRLIYYSQIVNDFQKGDIAEGYSVSREKKESFPLTVTSAQKNPTAFYLCASSPRDRRSTEAFFGQGTRLTVV.

This clone has only one observation. V gene TRBV5-8 combines with J gene TRBJ1-3; 11 positions match TRBD1. The length of the CDR3 is 19 residues. In germline, CDR1 is SGHTS, CDR2 YDEGEE. V was pared by 2 bases and J by 2 bases, with 12 bases of the junction left unmatched. DNA for the CDR3: TGTGCCAGCAGCTTAGTAGGGCGAAGGGACAGGGGGACTGGAAACACCATATATTTT. Its protein product is CASSLVGRRDRGTGNTIYF.

This chain uses TRBV28 with TRBJ1-4, with D uncertain. CDR1 MDHEN and CDR2 SYDVKM come from the germline V gene. With 5 bases removed from V and 7 bases from J, the gap between germline ends came to 17 bases. The CDR3 covers 15 residues. The DNA for the CDR3 is TGTGCCAGCAGTCCTATCCGTGGGCCGGGTGAAAAACTGTTTTTT. Residues: CASSPIRGPGEKLFF.

V gene TRBV27 combines with J gene TRBJ2-3; D not resolved. Trimming pared 5 bases from V and 5 bases from J, leaving 8 bases between. The germline CDR1 and CDR2 sequences are MNHEY and SMNVEV (reference sequence). This CDR3 is 12 amino acids long. CDR3 nucleotide sequence: TGTGCCAGCAGTCAGCTCCAAGATACGCAGTATTTT. Residues: CASSQLQDTQYF.